Sequencing of this T cell receptor (beta chain) was carried out in a study of response to subunit inactivated influenza vaccine. Findings of the study overall: A suggestion made by the authors is that each seasonal influenza vaccination recruits few new T cells.

The CDR3 consists of 16 residues. Trimming took off 3 bases at V and 0 bases at J, with 9 bases between the two ends. Germline values: CDR1 MNHEY, CDR2 SVGEGT. The sample holds a few counts of this clonotype. Its antigen is unknown. TCRdb fed the RT-PCR reads into MiXCR, producing one record per CDR3 protein. This table holds about 480,000 distinct CDR3 sequences, over 10% found once. The genes are TRBV6-2 or TRBV6-3 and TRBJ1-6; D call uncertain. This clonotype was obtained from a man in his forties or fifties who received an inactivated influenza vaccine. Sequences were derived from PBMCs from blood, sampled around seven weeks after vaccination. DNA for the CDR3: TGTGCCAGCAGTTATGCCGGACCCTCCTATAATTCACCCCTCCACTTT. This sequence encodes CASSYAGPSYNSPLHF.